The 25 T cell receptor beta chains below all came from one sample that was sequenced in a study of blood T cell repertoires in COVID-19. Repertoires were generated with immunoSEQ multiplex PCR, while TCRdb's copy carries only in-frame clones and drops some. The data hold around 270,000 clones, with around 85% observed a single time. What was sequenced was PBMCs or T cells enriched from blood (not recorded which). The source is a woman aged 25-40 years who had recovered from COVID-19.

The chain combines TRBV12-3 or TRBV12-4 with TRBJ2-7; a possible D gene is TRBD1 (5 bases). CDR3 size: 13 residues. V was shortened by 2 bases and J by 6 bases, with 11 bases between the two germline ends. The CDR3 is CASSLLRGTEQYF. The CDR3 DNA reads as TGTGCCAGCAGTTTATTAAGGGGCACCGAGCAGTACTTC.

This clone was seen a few times. CDR3 DNA sequence: TGCGCCAGCAGCCAAGATCGAGGGGGGACAGGGGCAACTAATGAAAAACTGTTTTTT. It specifies CASSQDRGGTGATNEKLFF. The chain uses TRBV4-1 and TRBJ1-4, with 10 bases that match TRBD1. Unmatched junction bases numbered 7, after V lost 0 bases and J lost 0 bases. This CDR3 has 19 amino acids. Germline V gene data show CDR1 as MGHRA and CDR2 as YSYEKL.

V usage is TRBV6-4 and J usage is TRBJ2-3, with 7 bases aligning to TRBD1. The V and J ends lost 3 bases and 0 bases, in that order; junction bases with no gene match: 3. This CDR3 contains 15 residues. From germline, CDR1 is MRHNA and CDR2 SNTAGT. In nucleotides, the CDR3 is TGTGCCAGCAGTGAAGGGGGCCGCAGCACAGATACGCAGTATTTT. Translating it yields CASSEGGRSTDTQYF.

This clone came up a few times. The gene calls are TRBV27 and TRBJ1-5; 7 bases map to TRBD1. J was trimmed by 6 bases and V by 6 bases; bases with no gene match: 14. This CDR3 contains 16 residues. Germline V CDR1 and CDR2: MNHEY, SMNVEV (reference sequence). The DNA for the CDR3 is TGTGCCAGCAGACGGGACAGCCCGGGTAGGAGTCAGCCCCAGCATTTT. It yields the protein CASRRDSPGRSQPQHF.

The rearrangement links TRBV19 to TRBJ2-2, with 8 bases fitting TRBD2. The CDR3 length is 17 residues. V shed 0 bases and J 4 bases; nucleotides not matched to a gene: 7. CDR1 and CDR2 (germline): LNHDA, SQIVND (reference sequence). CDR3 bases: TGTGCCAGTAGTATAGACTCGGGGGGGCCGAGCACCGGGGAGCTGTTTTTT. This translates into CASSIDSGGPSTGELFF.

The chain links TRBV30 to TRBJ1-1; 9 nucleotides align to TRBD1. The CDR3 has 13 amino acids. The trim removed 3 bases at V and 4 bases at J, leaving 3 bases unmatched. CDR1 and CDR2 from the germline V gene are GTSNPN and SVGIG (reference sequence). CDR3 amino acids: CAWRRTGATEAFF. In DNA form, the CDR3 reads TGTGCCTGGAGGAGGACAGGGGCCACTGAAGCTTTCTTT.

By sample share, this clone is medium-sized. Here the CDR3 DNA reads TGTGCCAGCAGTTTATCGGTACGAGACTTCTCCTACAATGAGCAGTTCTTC. Translating it yields CASSLSVRDFSYNEQFF. The chain links TRBV27 to TRBJ2-1, with no clear D. Trimming left V 0 bases short and J 0 bases short, with 12 bases between. Germline V gene sequence: CDR1 MNHEY, CDR2 SMNVEV (reference sequence). The CDR3 runs to 17 residues.

This clone was detected only once. The chain couples TRBV28 to TRBJ2-7; 7 nucleotides align to TRBD1. Trimming cost V 6 bases and J 0 bases; bases outside gene matches: 8. Germline lookup yields CDR1 MDHEN and CDR2 SYDVKM. The CDR3 runs to 15 residues. The CDR3 nucleotides read TGTGCCAGCAGGGAGAGGGACAGCCCCTCCTACGAGCAGTACTTC. Translation: CASRERDSPSYEQYF.

The rearrangement links TRBV27 to TRBJ2-7; 14 nucleotides match TRBD2. The V gene end was trimmed by 5 bases and the J gene end by 5 bases; junction bases not matched to a gene: 11. This CDR3 is 17 amino acids long. Looked up from germline, CDR1 is MNHEY and CDR2 is SMNVEV (reference sequence). This CDR3 is CASSPGLAGGWVDEQYF. DNA of the CDR3: TGTGCCAGCAGTCCCGGACTAGCGGGAGGTTGGGTCGACGAGCAGTACTTC.

The chain couples TRBV24-1 to TRBJ2-5; D is ambiguous. Germline CDR1 and CDR2: KGHDR and SFDVKD. Trimming shortened V by 3 bases and J by 5 bases, and 9 bases separated the two germline ends. This CDR3 contains 13 residues. The CDR3 reads CATSDPPGETQYF. As DNA, the CDR3 is TGTGCCACCAGTGATCCCCCCGGTGAGACCCAGTACTTC.

This clone was counted once. As DNA, the CDR3 is TGTGCCAGCAGTTCCGGGACAGGGAGGTTAGGAGATACGCAGTATTTT. Protein: CASSSGTGRLGDTQYF. V and J are TRBV7-9 and TRBJ2-3, with 9 positions matching TRBD1. This CDR3 region has 16 residues. The V segment lost 6 bases and the J segment 5 bases; nucleotides outside the gene matches: 12. Germline V gene lookup returns CDR1 SEHNR and CDR2 FQNEAQ (reference sequence).

The genes are TRBV9 and TRBJ1-4; D gene ambiguous. CDR3 length: 13 residues. Deletions cut 7 bases from V and 5 bases from J, with 12 bases between. Germline V CDR1 and CDR2: SGDLS, YYNGEE. Here the CDR3 DNA reads TGTGCCAGCCAAAGAGCCGGGAATGAAAAACTGTTTTTT. Amino acids: CASQRAGNEKLFF.

The chain couples TRBV5-1 to TRBJ1-4; 8 bases align to TRBD1. Germline loops: CDR1 SGHRS, CDR2 YFSETQ. J gave up 5 bases and V 6 bases, and 6 bases lay outside the gene matches. This CDR3 spans 14 amino acids. CDR3 nucleotide sequence: TGCGCCAGCAAAAGGACAGGGACGAATGAAAAACTGTTTTTT. This encodes CASKRTGTNEKLFF.

The CDR3 loop is CAISLDRGGTGELFF. Here the CDR3 DNA reads TGTGCCATCAGTTTGGACAGGGGGGGCACCGGGGAGCTGTTTTTT. V usage is TRBV10-3 and J usage is TRBJ2-2, with 10 positions matching TRBD1. Germline V gene sequence: CDR1 ENHRY, CDR2 SYGVKD. The CDR3 spans 15 residues. J was trimmed by 4 bases and V by 5 bases; bases with no gene match: 4.

This chain uses TRBV6-1 with TRBJ2-7; no firm D call. The CDR3 is 14 residues long. Trimming stripped 3 bases from V and 4 bases from J, with 13 bases between. From germline, CDR1 is MNHNS and CDR2 SASEGT. For the CDR3, the DNA is TGTGCCAGCAGTGACAACAGTCTTGGGTACGAGCAGTACTTC. It yields the protein CASSDNSLGYEQYF.

The chain employs TRBV10-3 and TRBJ1-5; 8 bases are a match to TRBD1. The CDR3 sequence is 15 residues long. The germline gives CDR1 ENHRY, CDR2 SYGVKD. The V and J ends lost 0 bases and 7 bases, in that order; junction bases with no gene match: 5. CDR3 bases: TGTGCCATCAGTGAGTCTACAGGGGGTCAACAGCCCCAGCATTTT. Translating it yields CAISESTGGQQPQHF.

CDR3 sequence (DNA): TGTGCCAGCAGCTTAGGCGGCGTTCAGCCCCAGCATTTT. Its translation: CASSLGGVQPQHF. This sequence joins TRBV7-2 and TRBJ1-5; D remains unclear. This CDR3 has 13 residues. The V gene's germline CDR1 is SGHTA and CDR2 FQGNSA. Trimming pared 1 base from V and 6 bases from J, leaving 7 bases between.

At least ten counts were recorded for this clone. The chain has TRBV2 and TRBJ1-5; no clear D gene. Trimming left V 3 bases short and J 0 bases short, with 9 bases between. From germline, CDR1 is SNHLY and CDR2 FYNNEI. This CDR3 spans 15 amino acids. The CDR3 DNA reads TGTGCCAGCAGTGATGGAGTTTATAGCAATCAGCCCCAGCATTTT. Its translation: CASSDGVYSNQPQHF.

This chain joins TRBV28 and TRBJ2-1; 10 nucleotides align to TRBD2. CDR1 and CDR2 from the germline V gene are MDHEN and SYDVKM. V was clipped by 8 bases and J by 8 bases; unmatched bases: 6. This CDR3 has 13 amino acids. The CDR3 loop reads CASESGRVHEQFF. The CDR3 coding sequence is TGTGCCAGCGAAAGCGGGAGGGTACATGAGCAGTTCTTC.

This clone was counted a single time. V usage is TRBV7-9 and J usage is TRBJ1-3; 7 bases are shared with TRBD1. J lost 0 bases, V lost 5 bases, and 10 bases had no gene match. CDR3 length equals 17 residues. CDR1 and CDR2 (germline): SEHNR, FQNEAQ (reference sequence). For the CDR3, the DNA is TGTGCCAGCAGCCCCCAGGGGGGACTGGGCTCTGGAAACACCATATATTTT. It encodes CASSPQGGLGSGNTIYF.

This chain joins TRBV28 and TRBJ2-3; TRBD2 matches at 14 bases. The V segment lost 4 bases and the J segment 8 bases; nucleotides outside the gene matches: 11. Germline V CDR1 and CDR2: MDHEN, SYDVKM. This CDR3 spans 17 amino acids. The CDR3 DNA reads TGTGCCAGCAGTTCCCGACTAGCGGGAGGGTCCCGGGCTACGCAGTATTTT. This sequence encodes CASSSRLAGGSRATQYF.

With regard to this clone: Other DNA sequences in the sample encode the same CDR3. V and J are TRBV12-5 and TRBJ1-5, with D perhaps matching TRBD1 (6 bases). Germline CDR1 is LGHNT and CDR2 is FRNRAP. V was cut by 6 bases and J by 7 bases, with 13 bases left in between. The CDR3 has 13 residues. The CDR3 nucleotides are TGTGCTAGTGGGACAGGACTTGGGCAGCCCCAGCATTTT. Residues: CASGTGLGQPQHF.

In this sample, this clone turned up once. The V gene is TRBV27, the J gene TRBJ2-3, with D possibly matching TRBD1 (6 bases). Germline V gene data show CDR1 as MNHEY and CDR2 as SMNVEV (reference sequence). The CDR3 has 12 amino acids. The V gene lost 4 bases and the J gene lost 6 bases, with 8 bases spanning the gap. CDR3 DNA sequence: TGTGCCAGCAGTTACCAGGGGGATACGCAGTATTTT. Protein: CASSYQGDTQYF.

This chain links TRBV10-3 with TRBJ2-3; 10 nucleotides align to TRBD1. From germline, CDR1 is ENHRY and CDR2 SYGVKD. This CDR3 comprises 15 residues. After removal of 8 bases from V and 3 bases from J, the junction contained 8 bases not matched to a gene. This CDR3 is CAIAPGTGDTDTQYF. The CDR3 DNA reads as TGTGCCATCGCCCCCGGGACAGGGGATACAGATACGCAGTATTTT.

The rearrangement joins TRBV7-2 to TRBJ2-7, with D possibly being TRBD2 (5 bases). This CDR3 has 13 amino acids. Germline V gives CDR1 SGHTA, CDR2 FQGNSA. The V gene lost 4 bases and the J gene lost 4 bases, with 11 bases spanning the gap. DNA for the CDR3: TGTGCCAGCAGCTCCACGGGAATATACGAGCAGTACTTC. Translating gives CASSSTGIYEQYF.